This is a list of T cell receptor beta chains from one sample in a study of T cell responses to AZD1222 COVID-19 vaccine. Repertoires were generated with immunoSEQ multiplex PCR, while TCRdb's copy carries only in-frame clones and drops some. The profile shows about 78,000 clones, around 90% of them singletons. The input for sequencing was peripheral blood, taken 28 days after the second AZD1222 dose. Receptors were obtained from an adult who received the AZD1222 COVID-19 vaccine. Both conserved end residues are part of each CDR3. The D gene is left open where the match is weak. The size entry is marked missing in some rows and otherwise reads once, few, many or a size class.

d_call	j_call	clone_size	v_call	cdr3_length	cdr3_aa	cdr3_nt
.	TRBJ2-3	.	TRBV4-2	17	CASSRAGRLAGGDTQYF	TGTGCCAGCAGCCGAGCGGGGAGACTAGCAGGGGGGGATACGCAGTATTTT
TRBD1	TRBJ2-7	.	TRBV18	13	CASSPRDRQGKDF	TGTGCCAGCTCACCACGCGACCGACAGGGAAAGGACTTC
.	TRBJ1-1	.	TRBV30	12	CAWTGSGTEAFF	TGTGCCTGGACAGGGTCGGGCACTGAAGCTTTCTTT
.	TRBJ1-1	.	TRBV6-2/TRBV6-3	16	CASSYSPQLMNTEAFF	TGTGCCAGCAGTTACTCACCACAGTTGATGAACACTGAAGCTTTCTTT
.	TRBJ1-2	.	TRBV29-1	13	CSVEDGSNYGYTF	TGCAGCGTTGAAGATGGATCTAACTATGGCTACACCTTC
.	TRBJ1-4	once	TRBV9	15	CASSVVAGVDEKLFF	TGTGCCAGCAGCGTAGTGGCGGGGGTGGACGAAAAACTGTTTTTT
.	TRBJ1-2	few	TRBV7-8	15	CASSHPGARSYGYTF	TGTGCCAGCAGTCATCCAGGGGCGCGTAGCTATGGCTACACCTTC
TRBD1	TRBJ2-7	.	TRBV18	13	CASSKTGGHEQYF	TGTGCCAGCTCAAAGACAGGGGGCCACGAGCAGTACTTC
TRBD1	TRBJ2-7	.	TRBV5-6	15	CASSSPGQGHNEQYF	TGTGCCAGCAGCTCGCCGGGACAGGGGCACAACGAGCAGTACTTC
.	TRBJ2-7	.	TRBV23-1	15	CATYLRGDWAREQYF	TGCGCCACCTACCTAAGGGGGGATTGGGCAAGGGAGCAGTACTTC